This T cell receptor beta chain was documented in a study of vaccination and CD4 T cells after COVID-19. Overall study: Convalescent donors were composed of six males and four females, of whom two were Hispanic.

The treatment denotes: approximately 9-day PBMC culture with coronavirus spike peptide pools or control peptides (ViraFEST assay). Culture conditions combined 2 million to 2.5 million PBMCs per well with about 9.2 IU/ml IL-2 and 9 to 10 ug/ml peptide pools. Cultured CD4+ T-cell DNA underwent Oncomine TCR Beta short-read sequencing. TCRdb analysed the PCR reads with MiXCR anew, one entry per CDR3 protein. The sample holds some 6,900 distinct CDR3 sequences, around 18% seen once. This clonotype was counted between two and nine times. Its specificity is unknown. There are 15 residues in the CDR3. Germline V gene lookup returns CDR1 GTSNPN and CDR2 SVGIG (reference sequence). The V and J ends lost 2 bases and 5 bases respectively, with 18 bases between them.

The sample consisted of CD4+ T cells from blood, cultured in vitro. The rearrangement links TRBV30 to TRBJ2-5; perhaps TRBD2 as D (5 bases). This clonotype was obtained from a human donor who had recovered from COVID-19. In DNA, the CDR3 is TGTGCCTGGAGTAAACTCTCGACGGGATTGGAGACCCAGTACTTC. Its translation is CAWSKLSTGLETQYF.